The 10 T cell receptor beta chains listed next were all sequenced from one sample in a study of blood T cell repertoires in COVID-19. Only in-frame clones appear in the TCRdb table, and some are missing; sequencing was by immunoSEQ multiplex PCR. The sample carries about 98,000 clones, roughly nine tenths recorded once. Sequencing was done on a sample of peripheral blood. These receptors were taken from a man in his fifties or sixties with acute or convalescent COVID-19.

The chain couples TRBV18 to TRBJ2-5, with D possibly TRBD1 on 6 matching bases. CDR1 KGHSH and CDR2 LQKENI come from the germline V gene. With 2 bases removed from V and 4 bases from J, the gap between germline ends came to 11 bases. The CDR3 length is 14 residues. The CDR3 DNA is TGTGCCAGCTCACCAAACAGGGCGGCAGAGACCCAGTACTTC. This sequence encodes CASSPNRAAETQYF.

The V gene is TRBV5-5, the J gene TRBJ1-5; tentatively, D is TRBD1 (6 bases). Germline CDR1 is SGHKS and CDR2 is YYEKEE (reference sequence). The CDR3 loop spans 15 amino acids. V shed 0 bases and J shed 1 base, with 8 bases lying between them. The DNA of the CDR3 is TGTGCCAGCAGCTTGGCAGGGGCGAGCAATCAGCCCCAGCATTTT. It translates to CASSLAGASNQPQHF.

This chain connects TRBV30 to TRBJ1-6, with unresolved D. Germline V gives CDR1 GTSNPN, CDR2 SVGIG (reference sequence). Trimming removed 5 bases from V and 12 bases from J, with 5 bases in between. The CDR3 has 9 residues. The CDR3 DNA reads as TGTGCCTGGGGCTTACCCCTCCACTTT. It yields the protein CAWGLPLHF.

The chain recombines TRBV27 with TRBJ1-4; TRBD1 matches at 11 bases. This CDR3 spans 15 amino acids. With V trimmed by 4 bases and J by 9 bases, 7 bases remained unmatched. CDR1 and CDR2 from the germline V gene are MNHEY and SMNVEV (reference sequence). CDR3: CASSSPGTGGKKLFF. Written as DNA, the CDR3 is TGTGCCAGCAGTTCCCCCGGGACAGGGGGGAAAAAACTGTTTTTT.

This clone appeared a single time. The rearrangement uses TRBV19 and TRBJ1-1; 8 positions match TRBD1. The length of the CDR3 is 14 residues. Trimming removed 5 bases from V and 5 bases from J; junction bases left unmatched: 7. The germline gives CDR1 LNHDA, CDR2 SQIVND (reference sequence). For the CDR3, the DNA is TGTGCCAGTAGTCCGAGACAGGGGCGGACTGAAGCTTTCTTT. Residues: CASSPRQGRTEAFF.

This chain connects TRBV11-2 to TRBJ2-3; a weak D match, TRBD2 (6 bases). CDR1 SGHAT and CDR2 FQNNGV come from the germline V gene. CDR3 size: 15 residues. The V and J ends lost 0 bases and 6 bases respectively, with 13 bases between them. This chain's CDR3 is CASSLDGAGRDTQYF. The CDR3 DNA sequence: TGTGCCAGCAGCTTAGATGGAGCGGGTAGGGATACGCAGTATTTT.

The chain couples TRBV18 to TRBJ2-1; 12 bases agree with TRBD2. The V segment lost 3 bases and the J segment 0 bases; nucleotides outside the gene matches: 12. This CDR3 comprises 20 residues. Germline lookup yields CDR1 KGHSH and CDR2 LQKENI. This chain's CDR3 is CASSPMGLAGGISSYNEQFF. DNA for the CDR3: TGTGCCAGCTCACCGATGGGGCTAGCGGGAGGGATTAGCTCCTACAATGAGCAGTTCTTC.

This sequence joins TRBV27 and TRBJ2-7, with D possibly being TRBD2 (5 bases). V was pared by 1 base and J by 7 bases, with 14 bases between. This CDR3 is 14 amino acids long. Per the germline V gene, CDR1 is MNHEY and CDR2 is SMNVEV (reference sequence). In nucleotides, the CDR3 is TGTGCCAGCAGTTTATATGAGGGAGTGCGTGAGCAGTACTTC. It encodes CASSLYEGVREQYF.

The chain recombines TRBV2 with TRBJ2-7; TRBD1 matches 7 bases. V lost 6 bases and J lost 5; bases outside the gene matches: 4. This CDR3 is built from 12 residues. The germline CDR1 and CDR2 sequences are SNHLY and FYNNEI. The CDR3 sequence: CASRNRGHEQYF. The DNA of the CDR3 is TGTGCCAGCAGGAACAGGGGCCACGAGCAGTACTTC.

The gene calls are TRBV9 and TRBJ1-2; 8 bases line up with TRBD1. Trimming took 3 bases from V and 8 from J; bases not matched to a gene: 24. The CDR3 sequence is 19 residues long. The V gene's germline CDR1 is SGDLS and CDR2 YYNGEE. The CDR3 coding sequence is TGTGCCAGCAGCGGAACAGCGTGGGGGGGGACCGGGACAGGTCAAGGCTACACCTTC. Protein: CASSGTAWGGTGTGQGYTF.